This T cell receptor (beta chain) was identified in a study of T-cell reconstitution after alpha-beta-depleted transplantation in children. The authors prepared the TCRbeta library with unique molecular identifiers. TCRdb used MiXCR to reprocess the PCR reads, holding one entry per CDR3 protein. This table holds approximately 490,000 distinct CDR3 sequences, around 12% found once. Only a few counts were recorded for this clonotype. CDR3 length: 15 amino acids. Trimming left V 4 bases short and J 3 bases short, with 16 bases between. Germline V gene data show CDR1 as SEHNR and CDR2 as FQNEAQ (reference sequence).

The sequence derives from a human donor who donated a stem cell graft to a child with combined immunodeficiency. The sample in question was PBMCs from the stem cell graft donor, obtained from the stem cell graft. The rearrangement joins TRBV7-9 to TRBJ2-7; perhaps TRBD2 as D (6 bases). CDR3 in DNA: TGTGCCAGCAGCTCCCCGGCCGGGACTCACTACGAGCAGTACTTC. This sequence encodes CASSSPAGTHYEQYF.